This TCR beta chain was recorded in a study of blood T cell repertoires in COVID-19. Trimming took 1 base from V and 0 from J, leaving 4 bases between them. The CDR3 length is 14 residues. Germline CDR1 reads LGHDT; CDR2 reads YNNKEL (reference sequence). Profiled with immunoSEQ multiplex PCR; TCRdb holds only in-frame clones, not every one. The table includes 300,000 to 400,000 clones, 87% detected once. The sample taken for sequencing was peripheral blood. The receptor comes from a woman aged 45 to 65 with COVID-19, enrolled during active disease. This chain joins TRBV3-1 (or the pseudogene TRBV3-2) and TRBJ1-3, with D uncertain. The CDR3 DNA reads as TGTGCCAGCAGCCAAGGCAGCTCTGGAAACACCATATATTTT. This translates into CASSQGSSGNTIYF.